Below are 3 T cell receptor beta chains sequenced from a single sample in a study of tumor-infiltrating lymphocytes in localized non-small cell lung cancer. The method was immunoSEQ multiplex PCR; TCRdb's version includes in-frame clones alone and lacks a portion of them. The data hold about 15,000 clones, with 70% to 80% observed a single time. The sequenced sample consisted of lung tumor tissue. The receptors come from a human donor with non-small cell lung cancer.

The rearrangement joins TRBV15 to TRBJ2-1; tentatively, D is TRBD1 or TRBD2 (5 bases each). V dropped 0 bases and J dropped 8 bases, with 17 bases sitting between them. The CDR3 has 16 amino acids. CDR1 is LNHNV, CDR2 YYDKDF, per germline (reference sequence). The CDR3 spells CATSRERGRLADEQFF. Written as DNA, the CDR3 is TGTGCCACCAGCAGAGAGAGGGGAAGGCTAGCCGATGAGCAGTTCTTC.

V usage is TRBV21-1 and J usage is TRBJ2-1; the table gives TRBD1 as D, unverified against the DNA. TRBV21-1 is assigned pseudogene status. The CDR3 runs to 13 residues. The CDR3 region is CASRDRAINEQFF. The CDR3 nucleotides are TGTGCCAGTCGGGACAGGGCTATCAATGAGCAGTTCTTC.

The chain carries TRBV5-1 and TRBJ2-2; no clear D. CDR1 and CDR2 (germline): SGHRS, YFSETQ. V lost 4 bases, J lost 2 bases, and 9 bases lay in between. The CDR3 covers 14 residues. The CDR3 region is CASSLQGNTGELFF. The CDR3 coding sequence is TGCGCCAGCAGCCTCCAAGGAAACACCGGGGAGCTGTTTTTT.